This T cell receptor (beta chain) derives from a study of ipilimumab plus nivolumab after autologous stem cell transplantation. Study summary: Typical patient got 5 ipilimumab doses and fewer than 10 nivolumab doses (median). Study findings and constraints: Per the authors, repertoire, Treg and microbiota data justify further study.

Patients got ipilimumab 1 mg/kg beginning 14 to 28 days post-transplant. Patients got 3 mg/kg IV nivolumab weeks 1, 4, 7, 10, then biweekly through week 26. Only in-frame clones appear in the TCRdb table, and some are missing; sequencing was by immunoSEQ multiplex PCR. This sample has over 8,000 clones, with more than 65% found just once. This clone is deemed medium-sized. Its antigen remains unknown. Per germline, CDR1 SGHNT and CDR2 YYREEE (reference sequence). V gave up 0 bases and J gave up 10 bases, with 14 bases separating them. The CDR3 spans 14 residues. The material sequenced was PBMCs, taken in a trial of ipilimumab plus nivolumab as post-transplant consolidation. The TCR was taken from a female donor with multiple myeloma. The V gene is TRBV5-4, the J gene TRBJ2-1; D assignment may be TRBD1 or TRBD2 (5 bases each). The CDR3, as DNA: TGTGCCAGCAGCTTGGGGAGAGGGGAAGGGGAGCAGTTCTTC. As protein: CASSLGRGEGEQFF.